This T cell receptor (beta chain) was sequenced for a study of beta chain features in type 1 diabetes. About the study: Summed over all samples, the examined sorted cells came to fewer than 120,000,000. Study-wide results and limits: In all four CD4+ subsets, TCRB CDR3 length was significantly, moderately reduced in type 1 diabetes. Still unanswered here is whether HLA type influences TCRB rearrangement.

What was sequenced were expressed TCRB transcripts, since all of the isolated RNA had been reverse transcribed. Repertoires were generated with immunoSEQ multiplex PCR, while TCRdb's copy carries only in-frame clones and drops some. The sample shows hundreds of thousands of clones, around 15% of them seen only once. The CDR3 has 17 residues. In this sample, this clone turned up a few times. Its antigen is currently unknown. Specimen: naive CD4+ T cells from blood. The chain uses TRBV21-1 and TRBJ2-1; the D call TRBD2 from the table was never checked on the DNA. TRBV21-1 is deemed a pseudogene. The receptor was isolated from a man aged 18-30 years in good health. CDR3 bases: TGTGCCAGCAGCAAAAGAACACTGCTTCATACGGGCAATGAGCAGTTCTTC. Its translation is CASSKRTLLHTGNEQFF.